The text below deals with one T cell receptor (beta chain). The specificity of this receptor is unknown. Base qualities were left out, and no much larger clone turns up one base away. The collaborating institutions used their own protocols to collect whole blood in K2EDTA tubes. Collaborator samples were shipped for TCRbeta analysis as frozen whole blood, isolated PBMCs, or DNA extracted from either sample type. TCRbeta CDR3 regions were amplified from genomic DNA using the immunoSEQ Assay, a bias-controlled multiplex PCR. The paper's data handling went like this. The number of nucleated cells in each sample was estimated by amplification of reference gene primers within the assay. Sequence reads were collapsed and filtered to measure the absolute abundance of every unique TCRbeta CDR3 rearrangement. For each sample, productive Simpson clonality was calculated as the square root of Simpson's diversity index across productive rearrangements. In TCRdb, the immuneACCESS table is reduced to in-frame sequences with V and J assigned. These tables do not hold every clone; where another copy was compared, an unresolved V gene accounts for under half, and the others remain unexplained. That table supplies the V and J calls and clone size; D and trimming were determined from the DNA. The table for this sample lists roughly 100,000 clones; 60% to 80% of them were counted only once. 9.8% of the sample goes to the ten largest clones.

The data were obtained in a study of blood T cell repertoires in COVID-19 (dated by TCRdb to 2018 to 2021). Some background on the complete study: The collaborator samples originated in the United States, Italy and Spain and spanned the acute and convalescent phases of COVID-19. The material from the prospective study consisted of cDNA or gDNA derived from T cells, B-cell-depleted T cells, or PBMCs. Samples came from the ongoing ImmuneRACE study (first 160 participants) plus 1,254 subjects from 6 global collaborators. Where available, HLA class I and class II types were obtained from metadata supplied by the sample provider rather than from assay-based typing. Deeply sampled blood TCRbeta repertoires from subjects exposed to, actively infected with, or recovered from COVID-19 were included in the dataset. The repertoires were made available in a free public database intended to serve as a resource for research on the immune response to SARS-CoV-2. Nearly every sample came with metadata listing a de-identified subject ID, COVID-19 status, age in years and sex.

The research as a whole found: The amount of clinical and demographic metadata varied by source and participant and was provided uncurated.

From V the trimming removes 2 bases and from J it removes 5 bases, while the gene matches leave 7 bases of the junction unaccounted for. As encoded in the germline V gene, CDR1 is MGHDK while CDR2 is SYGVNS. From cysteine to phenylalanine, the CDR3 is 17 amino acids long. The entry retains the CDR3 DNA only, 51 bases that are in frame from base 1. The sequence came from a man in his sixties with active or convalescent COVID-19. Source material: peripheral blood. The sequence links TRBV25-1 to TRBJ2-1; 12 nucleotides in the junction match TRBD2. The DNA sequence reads TGTGCCAGCAGTGAACTAGCGGGAGGGACCCTTGACAATGAGCAGTTCTTC. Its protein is CASSELAGGTLDNEQFF.